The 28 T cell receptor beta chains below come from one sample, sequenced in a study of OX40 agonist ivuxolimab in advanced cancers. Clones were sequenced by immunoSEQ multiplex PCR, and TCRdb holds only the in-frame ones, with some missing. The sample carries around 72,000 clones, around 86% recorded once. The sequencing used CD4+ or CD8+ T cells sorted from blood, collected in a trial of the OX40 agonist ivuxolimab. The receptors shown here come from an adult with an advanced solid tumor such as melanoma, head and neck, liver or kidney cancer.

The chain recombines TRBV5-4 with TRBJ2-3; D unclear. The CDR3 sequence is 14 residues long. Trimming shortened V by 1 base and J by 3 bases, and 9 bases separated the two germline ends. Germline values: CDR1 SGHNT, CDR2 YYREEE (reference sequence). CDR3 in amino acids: CASSLPARTDTQYF. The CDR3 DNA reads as TGTGCCAGCAGCTTGCCCGCTAGAACAGATACGCAGTATTTT. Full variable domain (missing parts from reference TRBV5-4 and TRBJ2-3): ETGVTQSPTHLIKTRGQQVTLRCSSQSGHNTVSWYQQALGQGPQFIFQYYREEENGRGNFPPRFSGLQFPNYSSELNVNALELDDSALYLCASSLPARTDTQYFGPGTRLTVL.

The CDR3 DNA follows: TGTGCCAGCAGCTTGTTCGGCGGAAACATTCAGTACTTC. This sequence encodes CASSLFGGNIQYF. The genes are TRBV5-4 and TRBJ2-4; no reliable D call. Germline V lookup: CDR1 SGHNT, CDR2 YYREEE (reference sequence). The CDR3 sequence is 13 residues long. Between the trimmed V and J ends, which lost 1 base and 6 bases, there was a span of 8 bases.

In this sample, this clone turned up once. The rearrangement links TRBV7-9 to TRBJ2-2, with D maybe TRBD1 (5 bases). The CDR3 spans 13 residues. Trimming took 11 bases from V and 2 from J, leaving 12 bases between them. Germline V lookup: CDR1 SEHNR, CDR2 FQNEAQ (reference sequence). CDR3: CAGSTDNTGELFF. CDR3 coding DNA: TGTGCCGGTTCGACAGACAACACCGGGGAGCTGTTTTTT. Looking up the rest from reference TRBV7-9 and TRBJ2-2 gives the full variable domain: DTGVSQNPRHKITKRGQNVTFRCDPISEHNRLYWYRQTLGQGPEFLTYFQNEAQLEKSRLLSDRFSAERPKGSFSTLEIQRTEQGDSAMYLCAGSTDNTGELFFGEGSRLTVL.

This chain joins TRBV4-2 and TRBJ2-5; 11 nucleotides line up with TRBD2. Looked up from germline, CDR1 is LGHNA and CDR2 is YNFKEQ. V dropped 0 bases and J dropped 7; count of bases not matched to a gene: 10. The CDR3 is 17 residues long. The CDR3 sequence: CASSQDRGTSGRGTQYF. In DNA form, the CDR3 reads TGTGCCAGCAGCCAAGATCGGGGGACTAGCGGTCGGGGGACCCAGTACTTC.

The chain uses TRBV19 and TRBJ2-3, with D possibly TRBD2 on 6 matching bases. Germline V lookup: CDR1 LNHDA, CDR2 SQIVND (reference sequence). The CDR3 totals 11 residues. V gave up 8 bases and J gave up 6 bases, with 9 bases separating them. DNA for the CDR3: TGTGCCAGTCAGGGACTCGATACGCAGTATTTT. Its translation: CASQGLDTQYF.

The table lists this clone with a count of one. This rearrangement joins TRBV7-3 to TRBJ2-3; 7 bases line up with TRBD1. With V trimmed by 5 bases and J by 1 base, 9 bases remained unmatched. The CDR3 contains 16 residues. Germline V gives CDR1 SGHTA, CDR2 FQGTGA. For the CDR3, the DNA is TGTGCCAGCAGCGATAGGGGGCGGCCTGGCACAGATACGCAGTATTTT. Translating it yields CASSDRGRPGTDTQYF.

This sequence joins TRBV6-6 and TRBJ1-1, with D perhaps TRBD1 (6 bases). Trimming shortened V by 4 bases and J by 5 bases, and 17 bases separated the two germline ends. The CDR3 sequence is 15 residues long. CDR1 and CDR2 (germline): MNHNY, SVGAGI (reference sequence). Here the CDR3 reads CASSFGAGVRTEAFF. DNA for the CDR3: TGTGCCAGCAGTTTCGGAGCAGGGGTTAGGACTGAAGCTTTCTTT.

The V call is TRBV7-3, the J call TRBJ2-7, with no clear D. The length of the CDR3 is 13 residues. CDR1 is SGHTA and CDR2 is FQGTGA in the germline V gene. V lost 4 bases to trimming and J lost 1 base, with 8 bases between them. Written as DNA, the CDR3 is TGTGCCAGCAGCTCTGGACCTTCCTACGAGCAGTACTTC. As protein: CASSSGPSYEQYF.

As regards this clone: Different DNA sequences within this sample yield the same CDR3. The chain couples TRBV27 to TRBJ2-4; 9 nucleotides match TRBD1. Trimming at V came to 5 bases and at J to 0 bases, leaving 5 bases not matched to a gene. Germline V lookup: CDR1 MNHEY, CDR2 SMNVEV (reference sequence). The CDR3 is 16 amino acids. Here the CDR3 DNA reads TGTGCCAGCAGTAGGGACAGGGTCCTAGCCAAAAACATTCAGTACTTC. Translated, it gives CASSRDRVLAKNIQYF.

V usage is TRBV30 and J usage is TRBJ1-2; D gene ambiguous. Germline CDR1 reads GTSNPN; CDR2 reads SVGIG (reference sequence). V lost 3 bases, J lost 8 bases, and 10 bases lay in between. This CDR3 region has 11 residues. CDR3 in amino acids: CAWRGVGGYTF. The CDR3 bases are TGTGCCTGGAGAGGTGTGGGGGGCTACACCTTC.

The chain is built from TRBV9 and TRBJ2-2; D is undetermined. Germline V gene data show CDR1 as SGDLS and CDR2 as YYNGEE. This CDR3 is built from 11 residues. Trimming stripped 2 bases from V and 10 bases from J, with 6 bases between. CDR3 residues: CASSVNEELFF. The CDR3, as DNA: TGTGCCAGCAGCGTTAATGAGGAGCTGTTTTTT.

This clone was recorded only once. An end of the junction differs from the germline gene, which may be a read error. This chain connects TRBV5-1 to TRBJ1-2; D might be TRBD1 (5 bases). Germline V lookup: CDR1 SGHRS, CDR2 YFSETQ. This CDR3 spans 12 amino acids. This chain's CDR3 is CASSPIFTGALF. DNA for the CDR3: TGCGCCAGCAGCCCTATTTTTACCGGGGCCCTCTTC. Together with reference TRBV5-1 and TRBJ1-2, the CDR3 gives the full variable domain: KAGVTQTPRYLIKTRGQQVTLSCSPISGHRSVSWYQQTPGQGLQFLFEYFSETQRNKGNFPGRFSGRQFSNSRSEMNVSTLELGDSALYLCASSPIFTGALFGSGTRLTVV.

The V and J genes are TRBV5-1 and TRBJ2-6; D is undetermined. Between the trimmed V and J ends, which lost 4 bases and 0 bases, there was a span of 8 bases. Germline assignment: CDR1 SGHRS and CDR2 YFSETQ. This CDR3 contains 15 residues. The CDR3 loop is CASSPDLSGANVLTF. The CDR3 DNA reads TGCGCCAGCAGCCCTGACCTCTCTGGGGCCAACGTCCTGACTTTC.

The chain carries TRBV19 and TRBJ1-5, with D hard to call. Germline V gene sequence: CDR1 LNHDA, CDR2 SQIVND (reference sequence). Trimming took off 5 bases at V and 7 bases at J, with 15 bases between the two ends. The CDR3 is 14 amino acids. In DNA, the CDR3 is TGTGCCAGTAGTGTTGACACCGCCCCCCAGCCCCAGCATTTT. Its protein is CASSVDTAPQPQHF.

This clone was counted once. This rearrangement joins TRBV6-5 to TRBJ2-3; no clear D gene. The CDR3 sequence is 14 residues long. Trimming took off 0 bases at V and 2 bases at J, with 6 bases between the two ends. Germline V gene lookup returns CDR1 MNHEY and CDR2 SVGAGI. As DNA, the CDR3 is TGTGCCAGCAGTTACTCCCAGTTCACAGATACGCAGTATTTT. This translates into CASSYSQFTDTQYF.

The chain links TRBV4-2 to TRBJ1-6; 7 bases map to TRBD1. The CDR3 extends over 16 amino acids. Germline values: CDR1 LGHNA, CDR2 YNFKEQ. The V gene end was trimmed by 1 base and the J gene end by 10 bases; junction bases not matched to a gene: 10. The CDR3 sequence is CASSQAGTDAGSPLHF. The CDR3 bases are TGTGCCAGCAGCCAAGCGGGGACAGACGCCGGGTCACCCCTCCACTTT.

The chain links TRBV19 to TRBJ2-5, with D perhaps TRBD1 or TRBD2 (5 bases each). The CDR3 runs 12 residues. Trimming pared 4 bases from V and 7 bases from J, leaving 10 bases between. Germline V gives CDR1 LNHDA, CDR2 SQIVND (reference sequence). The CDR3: CASSTGTRTQYF. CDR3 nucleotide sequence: TGTGCCAGTAGTACCGGGACGAGGACCCAGTACTTC.

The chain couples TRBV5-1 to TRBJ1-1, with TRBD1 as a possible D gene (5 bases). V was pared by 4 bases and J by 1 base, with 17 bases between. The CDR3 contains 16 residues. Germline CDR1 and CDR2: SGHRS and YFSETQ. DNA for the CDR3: TGCGCCAGCAGCGTGCTGGCCGGGACCGAGAACACTGAAGCTTTCTTT. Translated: CASSVLAGTENTEAFF.

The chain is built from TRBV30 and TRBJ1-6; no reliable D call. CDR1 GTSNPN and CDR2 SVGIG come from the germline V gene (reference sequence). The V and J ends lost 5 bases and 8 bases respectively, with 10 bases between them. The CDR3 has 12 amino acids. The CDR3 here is CAWGGGDSPLHF. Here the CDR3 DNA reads TGTGCCTGGGGTGGTGGGGATTCACCCCTCCACTTT.

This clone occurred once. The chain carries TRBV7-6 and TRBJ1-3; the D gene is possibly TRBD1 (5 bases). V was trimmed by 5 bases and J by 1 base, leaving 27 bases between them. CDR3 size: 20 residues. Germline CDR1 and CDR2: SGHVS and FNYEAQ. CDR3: CASSPLLDSLGFNSGNTIYF. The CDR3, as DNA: TGTGCCAGCAGCCCTCTACTTGACAGTCTAGGTTTCAATTCTGGAAACACCATATATTTT.

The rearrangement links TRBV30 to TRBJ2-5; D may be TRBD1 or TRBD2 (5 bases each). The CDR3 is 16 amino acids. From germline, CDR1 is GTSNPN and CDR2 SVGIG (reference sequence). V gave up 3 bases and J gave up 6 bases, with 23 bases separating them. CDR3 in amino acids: CAWSLPGTRNAQTQYF. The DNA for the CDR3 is TGTGCCTGGAGCCTCCCAGGGACGCGCAATGCCCAGACCCAGTACTTC. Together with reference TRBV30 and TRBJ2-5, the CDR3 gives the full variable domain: SQTIHQWPATLVQPVGSPLSLECTVEGTSNPNLYWYRQAAGRGLQLLFYSVGIGQISSEVPQNLSASRPQDRQFILSSKKLLLSDSGFYLCAWSLPGTRNAQTQYFGPGTRLLVL.

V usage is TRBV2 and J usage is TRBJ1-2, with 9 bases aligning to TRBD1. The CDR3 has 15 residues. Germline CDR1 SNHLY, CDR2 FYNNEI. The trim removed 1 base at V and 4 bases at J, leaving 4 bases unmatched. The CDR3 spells CASSEGGQGSYGYTF. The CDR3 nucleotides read TGTGCCAGCAGTGAAGGGGGACAGGGCAGCTATGGCTACACCTTC.

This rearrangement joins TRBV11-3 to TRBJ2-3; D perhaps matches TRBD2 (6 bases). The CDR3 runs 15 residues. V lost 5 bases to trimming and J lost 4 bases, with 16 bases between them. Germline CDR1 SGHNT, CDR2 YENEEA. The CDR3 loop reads CASSPRTGGADTQYF. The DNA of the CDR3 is TGTGCCAGCAGCCCAAGGACGGGCGGGGCAGATACGCAGTATTTT.

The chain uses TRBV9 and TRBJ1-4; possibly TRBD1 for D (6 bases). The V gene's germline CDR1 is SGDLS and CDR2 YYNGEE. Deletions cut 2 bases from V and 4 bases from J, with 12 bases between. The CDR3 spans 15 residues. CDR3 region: CASSVSDRFNEKLFF. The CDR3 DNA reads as TGTGCCAGCAGCGTTTCTGACAGGTTTAATGAAAAACTGTTTTTT.

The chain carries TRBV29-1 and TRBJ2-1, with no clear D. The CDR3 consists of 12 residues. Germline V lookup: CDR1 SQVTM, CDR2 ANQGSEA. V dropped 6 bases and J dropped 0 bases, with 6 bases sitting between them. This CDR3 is CSVVFSYNEQFF. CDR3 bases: TGCAGCGTGGTGTTCTCCTACAATGAGCAGTTCTTC.

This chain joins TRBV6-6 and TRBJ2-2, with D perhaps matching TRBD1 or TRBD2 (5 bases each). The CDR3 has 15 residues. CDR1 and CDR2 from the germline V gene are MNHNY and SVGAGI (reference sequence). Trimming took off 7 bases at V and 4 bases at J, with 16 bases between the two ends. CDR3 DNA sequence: TGTGCCAGCACCCTCGAGGGGCCGGGCACCGGGGAGCTGTTTTTT. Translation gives CASTLEGPGTGELFF.

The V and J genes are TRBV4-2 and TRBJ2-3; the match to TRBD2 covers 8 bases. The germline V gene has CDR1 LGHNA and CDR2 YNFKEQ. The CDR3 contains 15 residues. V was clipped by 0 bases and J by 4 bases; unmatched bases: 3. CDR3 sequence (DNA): TGTGCCAGCAGCCAAGATGCGGGGGGTTCAGATACGCAGTATTTT. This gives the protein CASSQDAGGSDTQYF.

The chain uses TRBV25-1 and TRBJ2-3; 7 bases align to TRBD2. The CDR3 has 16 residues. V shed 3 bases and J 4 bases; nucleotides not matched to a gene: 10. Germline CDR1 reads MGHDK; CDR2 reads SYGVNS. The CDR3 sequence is CASSDNSRGRADTQYF. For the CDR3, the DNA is TGTGCCAGCAGTGATAATTCGCGGGGGAGGGCAGATACGCAGTATTTT. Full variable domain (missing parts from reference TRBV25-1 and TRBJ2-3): EADIYQTPRYLVIGTGKKITLECSQTMGHDKMYWYQQDPGMELHLIHYSYGVNSTEKGDLSSESTVSRIRTEHFPLTLESARPSHTSQYLCASSDNSRGRADTQYFGPGTRLTVL.